Reported below is one T cell receptor (beta chain). Primers included in the PCR were 60 Vbeta and 13 Jbeta primers. Some clones are missing from TCRdb's copy, which holds only in-frame ones; the method was immunoSEQ multiplex PCR. The profile shows approximately 110,000 clones, more than 75% of them singletons. These data belong to a study of cytomegalovirus exposure and HLA in healthy donors. V was trimmed by 8 bases and J by 4 bases, leaving 18 bases between them. This CDR3 has 15 residues. CDR1 and CDR2 from the germline V gene are LNHDA and SQIVND (reference sequence). V gene TRBV19 combines with J gene TRBJ1-5, with a possible D match to TRBD1 (5 bases). This sequence originates from a woman aged 60 to 75 in good health and CMV-seropositive. Sequenced material: PBMCs. The CDR3 DNA follows: TGTGCCAGTGCCGCGGACCGCGGGGCTAATCAGCCCCAGCATTTT. It encodes CASAADRGANQPQHF.